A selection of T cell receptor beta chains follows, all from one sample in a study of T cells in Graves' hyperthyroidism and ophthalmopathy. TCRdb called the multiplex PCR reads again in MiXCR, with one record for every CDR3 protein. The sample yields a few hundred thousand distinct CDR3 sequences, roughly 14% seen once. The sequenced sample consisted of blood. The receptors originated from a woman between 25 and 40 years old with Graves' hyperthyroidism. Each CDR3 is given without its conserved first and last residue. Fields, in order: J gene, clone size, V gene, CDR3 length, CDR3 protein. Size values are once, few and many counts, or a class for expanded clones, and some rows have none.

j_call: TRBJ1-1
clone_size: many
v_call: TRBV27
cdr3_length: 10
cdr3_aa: ASRSQGVEAF

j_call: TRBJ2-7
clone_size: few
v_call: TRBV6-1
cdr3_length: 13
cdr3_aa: ASISAQGLVREQY

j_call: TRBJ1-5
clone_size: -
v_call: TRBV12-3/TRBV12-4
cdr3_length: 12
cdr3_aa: ASRKTGSNQPQH

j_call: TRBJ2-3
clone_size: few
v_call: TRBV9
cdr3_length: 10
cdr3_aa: ASSDDTDTQY

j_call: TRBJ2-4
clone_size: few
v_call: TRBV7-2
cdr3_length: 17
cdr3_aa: ASSPRGLAGGLAKNIQY

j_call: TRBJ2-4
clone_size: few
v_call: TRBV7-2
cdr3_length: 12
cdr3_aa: ASSLVADINIQY

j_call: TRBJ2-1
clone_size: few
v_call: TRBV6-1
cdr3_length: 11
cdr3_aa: ASSSNRDYEQF

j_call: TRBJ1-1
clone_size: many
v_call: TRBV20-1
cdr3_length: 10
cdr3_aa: SRVGGETEAF

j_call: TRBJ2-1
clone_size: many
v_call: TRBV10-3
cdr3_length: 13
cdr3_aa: AISPGRSSYNEQF

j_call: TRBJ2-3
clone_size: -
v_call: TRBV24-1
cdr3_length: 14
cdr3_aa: ATRGASGYSADTQY

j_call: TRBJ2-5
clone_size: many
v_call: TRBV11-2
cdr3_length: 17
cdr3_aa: ASSFVSIGLQAGADDQY

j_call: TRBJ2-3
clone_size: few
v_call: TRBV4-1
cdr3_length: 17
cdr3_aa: ASSQDTTSGSMGTDTQY

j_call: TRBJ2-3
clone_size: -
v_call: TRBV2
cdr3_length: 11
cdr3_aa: ASTLAGPDTQY

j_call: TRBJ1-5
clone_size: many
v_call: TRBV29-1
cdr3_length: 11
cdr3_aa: SVEIGRDQPQH

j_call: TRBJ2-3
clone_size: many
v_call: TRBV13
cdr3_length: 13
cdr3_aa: ASSRAGDWGDTQY

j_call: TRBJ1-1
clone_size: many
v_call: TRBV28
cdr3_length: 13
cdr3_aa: AITYRGRLVTEAF

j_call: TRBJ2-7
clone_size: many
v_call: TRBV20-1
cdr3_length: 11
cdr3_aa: SARRSGDPEQY

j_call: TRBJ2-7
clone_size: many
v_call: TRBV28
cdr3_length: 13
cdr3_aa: ASSRPTGESYEQY

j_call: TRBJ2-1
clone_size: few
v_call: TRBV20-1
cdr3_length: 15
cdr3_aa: SARGLAGVYSYNEQF

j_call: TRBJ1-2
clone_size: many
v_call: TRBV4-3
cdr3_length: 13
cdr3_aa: ASSQEVGGPGGYT

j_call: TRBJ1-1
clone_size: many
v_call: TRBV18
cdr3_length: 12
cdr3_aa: ASSVGQGDTEAF